The entry that follows covers one TCR beta chain sequence. CDR3 length: 15 residues. V was pared by 4 bases and J by 4 bases, with 11 bases between. CDR1 SEHNR and CDR2 FQNEAQ come from the germline V gene (reference sequence). The entry originates in a study of T cells in Graves' hyperthyroidism and ophthalmopathy. The investigators amplified TCR beta CDR3 regions from RNA transcripts. HTBI primers were the set used in a first-round RT-PCR of the TCR CDR3. TCRdb re-derived calls from the multiplex PCR reads in MiXCR, one entry per CDR3 protein. The table has approximately 640,000 distinct CDR3 sequences, about 45% seen once.

Sequencing used peripheral blood or thyroid tissue (not recorded which). The TCR originated in an adult man with Graves' disease, either hyperthyroidism or ophthalmopathy (not recorded which). This chain links TRBV7-9 with TRBJ1-6; D is undetermined. CDR3 sequence (DNA): TGTGCCAGCAGCTCGCATGGGCAGTATAATTCACCCCTCCACTTT. Translating gives CASSSHGQYNSPLHF.